The table lists the clone carrying this TCR beta chain with a few counts. No antigen is known for it. These data come from a study of blood T cells in healthy people across ages. Deletions cut 7 bases from V and 2 bases from J, with 12 bases between. CDR3 size: 14 residues. Per germline, CDR1 MNHNY and CDR2 SVGAGI (reference sequence). Extractions gave at least 6 micrograms of total RNA per sample. Sample-barcoded 5' priming and a J-beta primer mix drove a second PCR of about 6 to 12 cycles. TCRdb re-called the 5' RACE reads through MiXCR, storing one row per CDR3 protein. The data show 1.5 million to 2 million distinct CDR3 sequences, 28% seen once. General observations from the study: Older age coincided with a roughly linear decline in TCR beta diversity per million T cells.

The chain has TRBV6-6 and TRBJ1-5, with unresolved D. This TCR was sampled from a woman younger than 45 in good health. Material for sequencing was blood. CDR3 nucleotides: TGTGCCAGCACCACCGAGGCCCGCAATCAGCCCCAGCATTTT. As protein: CASTTEARNQPQHF.